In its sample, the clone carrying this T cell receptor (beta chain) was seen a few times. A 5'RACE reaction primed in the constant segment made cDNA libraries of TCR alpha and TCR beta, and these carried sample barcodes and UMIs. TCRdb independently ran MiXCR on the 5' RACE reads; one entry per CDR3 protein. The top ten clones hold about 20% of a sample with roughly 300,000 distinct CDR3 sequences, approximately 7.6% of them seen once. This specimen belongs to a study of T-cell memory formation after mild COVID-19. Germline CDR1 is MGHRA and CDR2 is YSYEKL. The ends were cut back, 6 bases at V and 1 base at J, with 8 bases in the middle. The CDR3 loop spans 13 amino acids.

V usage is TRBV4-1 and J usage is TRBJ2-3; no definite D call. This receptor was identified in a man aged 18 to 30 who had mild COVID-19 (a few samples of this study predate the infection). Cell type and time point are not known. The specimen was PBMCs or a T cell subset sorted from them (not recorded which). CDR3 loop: CASRFVGTDTQYF. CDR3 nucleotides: TGCGCCAGCAGGTTCGTTGGCACAGATACGCAGTATTTT.